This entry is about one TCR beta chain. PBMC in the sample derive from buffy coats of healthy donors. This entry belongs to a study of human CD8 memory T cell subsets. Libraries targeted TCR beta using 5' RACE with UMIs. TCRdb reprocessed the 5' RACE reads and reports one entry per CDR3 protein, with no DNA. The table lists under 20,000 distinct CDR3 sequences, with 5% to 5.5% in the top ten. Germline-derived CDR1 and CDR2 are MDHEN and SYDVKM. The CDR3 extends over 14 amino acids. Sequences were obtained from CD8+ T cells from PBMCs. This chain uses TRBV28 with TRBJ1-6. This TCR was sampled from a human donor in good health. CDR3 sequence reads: CASRGGVYNSPLHF.